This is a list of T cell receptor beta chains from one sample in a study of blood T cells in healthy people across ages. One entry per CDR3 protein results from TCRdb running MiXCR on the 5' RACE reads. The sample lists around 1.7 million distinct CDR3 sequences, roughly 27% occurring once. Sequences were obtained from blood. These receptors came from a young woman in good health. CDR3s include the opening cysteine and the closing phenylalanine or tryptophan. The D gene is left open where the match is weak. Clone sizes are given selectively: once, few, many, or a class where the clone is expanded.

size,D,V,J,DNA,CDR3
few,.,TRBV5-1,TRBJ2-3,TGCGCCAGCAGCTTGTATCTGGGCAGTGGAGTTACGCAGTATTTT,CASSLYLGSGVTQYF
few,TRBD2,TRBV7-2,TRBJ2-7,TGTGCCAGCAGCTTATATCGGGCGGGGGGCGAGCAGTACTTC,CASSLYRAGGEQYF
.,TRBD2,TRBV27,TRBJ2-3,TGTGCCAGCAGTTTCGGGTCTAGCGGGGGCCCCAGGGATACGCAGTATTTT,CASSFGSSGGPRDTQYF
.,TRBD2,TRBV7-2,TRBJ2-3,TGTGCCAGCAGCCTGGGACTAGCGGGGGCATACGCGCAGTATTTT,CASSLGLAGAYAQYF
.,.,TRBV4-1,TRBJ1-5,TGCGCCAGCAGCCAAGGGATTAGGAATCAGCCCCAGCATTTT,CASSQGIRNQPQHF
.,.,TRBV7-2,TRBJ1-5,TGTGCCAGCAGCTTGTCAGGTCGGGGCGATGGCAATCAGCCCCAGCATTTT,CASSLSGRGDGNQPQHF
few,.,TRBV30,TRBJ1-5,TGTGCCTGGAGTGTTGGCCCACTCGGGGAGCCCCAGCATTTT,CAWSVGPLGEPQHF
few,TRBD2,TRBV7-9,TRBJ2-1,TGTGCCAGCAGTTTTTTCGGACTAGCGGGAGGGAATGAGCAGTTCTTC,CASSFFGLAGGNEQFF
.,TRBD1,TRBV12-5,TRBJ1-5,TGTGCTAGTGGTTTGGTCGGGACAGGGAATAGCAATCAGCCCCAGCATTTT,CASGLVGTGNSNQPQHF
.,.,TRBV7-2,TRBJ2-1,TGTGCCAGCAGCTTAGGAGGGGCCCCAGACAATGAGCAGTTCTTC,CASSLGGAPDNEQFF
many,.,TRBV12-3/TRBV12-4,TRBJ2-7,TGTGCCAGCACTTCCGGGACTTCCAACTACGAGCAGTACTTC,CASTSGTSNYEQYF